What follows are 27 T cell receptor beta chains derived from one specimen sequenced in a study of control samples from healthy donors and cancer patients (dated by TCRdb to 2020 to 2022). Library preparation was by the immunoSEQ multiplex PCR assay. TCRdb retrieved this table from immuneACCESS and kept in-frame rearrangements only. Not all clones are present; in checked studies, unresolved V genes account for under half, and no reason is known for the remainder. The sample profile shows fewer than 250,000 clones; around 93% of them were found once. The top ten clones comprise approximately 1.8% of the sample. The sample taken for sequencing was blood. Receptors originate from a man between 25 and 39 years old in good health.

The table lists this clone with a count of one. The rearrangement joins TRBV9 to TRBJ1-6, with D hard to call. This CDR3 is built from 13 residues. Germline CDR1 reads SGDLS; CDR2 reads YYNGEE. V was shortened by 0 bases and J by 8 bases, with 6 bases between the two germline ends. DNA of the CDR3: TGTGCCAGCAGCGTAGAGGGCTATTCACCCCTCCACTTT. It codes for CASSVEGYSPLHF.

This clone was detected only a few times. The V gene is TRBV5-4, the J gene TRBJ2-3; D is undetermined. Trimming stripped 0 bases from V and 1 base from J, with 9 bases between. Germline CDR1 SGHNT, CDR2 YYREEE (reference sequence). There are 15 residues in the CDR3. This CDR3 reads CASSLGGFRTDTQYF. DNA for the CDR3: TGTGCCAGCAGCTTGGGTGGGTTCCGCACAGATACGCAGTATTTT.

This clone appeared once. This chain's CDR3 is CASSAGGKGELFF. The DNA of the CDR3 is TGTGCCAGCAGCGCGGGGGGGAAAGGGGAGCTGTTTTTT. The genes are TRBV9 and TRBJ2-2, with 8 nucleotides matching TRBD2. V lost 3 bases to trimming and J lost 8 bases; unmatched junction nucleotides: 3. CDR3 length equals 13 residues. The germline V gene has CDR1 SGDLS and CDR2 YYNGEE.

The chain is built from TRBV19 and TRBJ1-5; 8 bases match TRBD1. Looked up from germline, CDR1 is LNHDA and CDR2 is SQIVND (reference sequence). Trimming at V came to 8 bases and at J to 5 bases, leaving 17 bases not matched to a gene. The CDR3 extends over 17 amino acids. CDR3 amino acids: CASRSPSANRGDQPQHF. The CDR3 nucleotides are TGTGCCAGTCGGTCACCTTCCGCGAACAGGGGGGATCAGCCCCAGCATTTT.

This clone was recorded a few times. The sample contains more than one DNA sequence encoding this CDR3. The chain couples TRBV27 to TRBJ1-4; TRBD1 matches 8 bases. In germline, CDR1 is MNHEY, CDR2 SMNVEV (reference sequence). V shed 8 bases, J shed 0 bases, and the junction held 2 bases outside the gene matches. The CDR3 loop spans 14 amino acids. The CDR3 spells CASGQGSTNEKLFF. The CDR3 DNA reads as TGTGCCAGCGGACAGGGCTCAACTAATGAAAAACTGTTTTTT.

The V and J genes are TRBV12-5 and TRBJ2-7; the D gene is possibly TRBD2 (6 bases). The germline gives CDR1 LGHNT, CDR2 FRNRAP. Trimming left V 4 bases short and J 9 bases short, with 10 bases between. The CDR3 length is 11 residues. The CDR3 DNA sequence: TGTGCTAGTGGTTCCTCGGAGGGGCAGTACTTC. Residues: CASGSSEGQYF.

The chain links TRBV29-1 to TRBJ1-2, with a possible D match to TRBD1 (5 bases). The CDR3 runs to 11 residues. Germline CDR1 SQVTM, CDR2 ANQGSEA. Trimming removed 7 bases from V and 5 bases from J, with 11 bases in between. As DNA, the CDR3 is TGCAGCGGGGACGGACTGTATGGCTACACCTTC. It encodes CSGDGLYGYTF. Full variable domain (outside the CDR3, taken from reference TRBV29-1 and TRBJ1-2): SAVISQKPSRDICQRGTSLTIQCQVDSQVTMMFWYRQQPGQSLTLIATANQGSEATYESGFVIDKFPISRPNLTFSTLTVSNMSPEDSSIYLCSGDGLYGYTFGSGTRLTVV.

This chain joins TRBV30 and TRBJ2-3; 8 bases agree with TRBD1. Germline trimming cut 3 bases from V and 3 bases from J; bases unmatched to any gene: 8. The CDR3 spans 15 residues. CDR1 GTSNPN and CDR2 SVGIG come from the germline V gene (reference sequence). The CDR3 region has the DNA TGTGCCTGGAGCGCCGGGGACAGGCGGACAGATACGCAGTATTTT. Translating it yields CAWSAGDRRTDTQYF.

The rearrangement uses TRBV28 and TRBJ1-4, with TRBD1 as a possible D gene (5 bases). Germline V gene lookup returns CDR1 MDHEN and CDR2 SYDVKM. This CDR3 has 16 residues. Trimming took off 3 bases at V and 3 bases at J, with 14 bases between the two ends. For the CDR3, the DNA is TGTGCCAGCAGTTTTTATAGGCAGGGACCTAATGAAAAACTGTTTTTT. This codes for CASSFYRQGPNEKLFF.

A single count supports this clone. Distinct nucleotide sequences in the sample also encode this CDR3. The chain links TRBV5-1 to TRBJ2-3, with D unresolved. This CDR3 has 14 residues. Trimming pared 0 bases from V and 0 bases from J, leaving 5 bases between. CDR1 SGHRS and CDR2 YFSETQ come from the germline V gene. CDR3 residues: CASSLVPSTDTQYF. The CDR3 nucleotides are TGCGCCAGCAGCTTGGTCCCTAGCACAGATACGCAGTATTTT.

The chain couples TRBV19 to TRBJ1-5, with a possible D match to TRBD1 (5 bases). Germline-derived CDR1 and CDR2 are LNHDA and SQIVND (reference sequence). The CDR3 runs 15 residues. V was trimmed by 10 bases and J by 0 bases, leaving 16 bases between them. The DNA of the CDR3 is TGTGCCACCACACCGACAGAGTATAGCAATCAGCCCCAGCATTTT. Protein sequence: CATTPTEYSNQPQHF.

This chain connects TRBV9 to TRBJ2-2; D is uncertain. Germline CDR1 SGDLS, CDR2 YYNGEE. The CDR3 has 17 residues. Between the trimmed V and J ends, which lost 4 bases and 1 base, there was a span of 17 bases. CDR3 nucleotide sequence: TGTGCCAGCAGCCCAAGGTTGGAGTACTGGAACACCGGGGAGCTGTTTTTT. This encodes CASSPRLEYWNTGELFF.

The chain combines TRBV2 with TRBJ1-2; 8 bases align to TRBD1. The germline V gene encodes CDR1 SNHLY and CDR2 FYNNEI. This CDR3 is 15 amino acids long. J gave up 7 bases and V 4 bases, and 11 bases lay outside the gene matches. CDR3 bases: TGTGCCAGCAGTGGTCGGCGCAGGGGGCTCGCTGGCTACACCTTC. This translates into CASSGRRRGLAGYTF.

This clone came up once. The chain has TRBV15 and TRBJ1-2; the D is unclear. CDR3 size: 12 residues. Trimming left V 0 bases short and J 6 bases short, with 5 bases between. Germline CDR1 reads LNHNV; CDR2 reads YYDKDF (reference sequence). The CDR3 bases are TGTGCCACCAGCAGAGATCGGAATGGCTACACCTTC. Its translation: CATSRDRNGYTF.

This clone was seen a handful of times. The chain uses TRBV12-3 or TRBV12-4 and TRBJ1-5; possibly TRBD1 for D (5 bases). Between the trimmed V and J ends, which lost 6 bases and 3 bases, there was a span of 9 bases. The CDR3 sequence is 13 residues long. CDR3 sequence (DNA): TGTGCCAGCAGGCAGGGTTTCAATCAGCCCCAGCATTTT. It translates to CASRQGFNQPQHF.

V and J are TRBV3-1 (or the pseudogene TRBV3-2) and TRBJ1-6; 7 bases match TRBD1. After removal of 4 bases from V and 9 bases from J, the junction contained 15 bases not matched to a gene. Germline lookup yields CDR1 LGHDT and CDR2 YNNKEL (reference sequence). The CDR3 covers 17 residues. The CDR3: CASSPAGSRGTGSPLHF. DNA for the CDR3: TGTGCCAGCAGCCCGGCGGGGAGCAGGGGGACCGGTTCACCCCTCCACTTT.

This chain uses TRBV19 with TRBJ1-4; TRBD1 matches 10 bases. The CDR3 has 15 amino acids. The V segment lost 5 bases and the J segment 3 bases; nucleotides outside the gene matches: 3. Germline loops: CDR1 LNHDA, CDR2 SQIVND (reference sequence). This CDR3 is CASSPGTGANEKLFF. CDR3 bases: TGTGCCAGTAGTCCTGGGACAGGGGCTAATGAAAAACTGTTTTTT.

The CDR3 region has the DNA TGCGCCAGCAGGGGATCCGGTGAAAAACTGTTTTTT. Residues: CASRGSGEKLFF. V is TRBV5-1 and J is TRBJ1-4; D is unresolved. Germline V CDR1 and CDR2: SGHRS, YFSETQ. The V end lost 5 bases, the J end lost 7 bases, and 9 bases lay between the germline ends. The CDR3 is made up of 12 amino acids.

A single count supports this clone. The chain carries TRBV7-9 and TRBJ1-5; maybe TRBD1 (5 bases). Trimming left V 5 bases short and J 2 bases short, with 22 bases between. Germline V gene data show CDR1 as SEHNR and CDR2 as FQNEAQ (reference sequence). CDR3 size: 18 residues. The CDR3 DNA follows: TGTGCCAGCAGCGTCGCCCAGGGCCCGAGAGGGGGCAATCAGCCCCAGCATTTT. Residues: CASSVAQGPRGGNQPQHF.

V and J are TRBV2 and TRBJ1-2, with D perhaps matching TRBD1 (6 bases). The V gene lost 0 bases and the J gene lost 5 bases, with 19 bases spanning the gap. Germline V gene data show CDR1 as SNHLY and CDR2 as FYNNEI. CDR3 size: 17 residues. The CDR3 region is CASSEATADSTLYGYTF. CDR3 nucleotide sequence: TGTGCCAGCAGTGAAGCTACCGCGGACAGTACCCTTTATGGCTACACCTTC.

The chain combines TRBV29-1 with TRBJ1-2; the D gene is possibly TRBD1 (6 bases). The CDR3 is 11 amino acids. The V end lost 7 bases, the J end lost 8 bases, and 14 bases lay between the germline ends. Germline loops: CDR1 SQVTM, CDR2 ANQGSEA. This CDR3 reads CSAYREEGYTF. For the CDR3, the DNA is TGCAGCGCATACAGGGAGGAGGGCTACACCTTC.

This clone appeared once. The rearrangement joins TRBV6-5 to TRBJ1-6; D call uncertain. Germline loops: CDR1 MNHEY, CDR2 SVGAGI. V was cut by 6 bases and J by 7 bases, with 7 bases left in between. The CDR3 consists of 12 residues. The DNA for the CDR3 is TGTGCCAGCAGCCGGCCAAATTCACCCCTCCACTTT. Translating gives CASSRPNSPLHF.

The V and J genes are TRBV2 and TRBJ1-4; D possibly corresponds to TRBD1 (5 bases). The length of the CDR3 is 18 residues. CDR1 is SNHLY, CDR2 FYNNEI, per germline. Trimming removed 6 bases at V and 0 bases at J, with 20 bases between. The DNA for the CDR3 is TGTGCCAGCAGCAAGAACCAGGGCACGGCGGCAACTAATGAAAAACTGTTTTTT. Translation: CASSKNQGTAATNEKLFF. Using reference TRBV2 and TRBJ1-4 for the parts outside the CDR3, the full variable domain is EPEVTQTPSHQVTQMGQEVILRCVPISNHLYFYWYRQILGQKVEFLVSFYNNEISEKSEIFDDQFSVERPDGSNFTLKIRSTKLEDSAMYFCASSKNQGTAATNEKLFFGSGTQLSVL.

Here the CDR3 DNA reads TGTGCCAGCAGCTTAAGGGGGCAGGGGGCGGTAAATGAGCAGTTCTTC. It is translated as CASSLRGQGAVNEQFF. The genes are TRBV7-9 and TRBJ2-1; 8 nucleotides align to TRBD1. V trimming: 2 bases; J trimming: 7 bases; junction bases outside the gene matches: 10. This CDR3 has 16 residues. Germline V gene data show CDR1 as SEHNR and CDR2 as FQNEAQ (reference sequence).

This chain links TRBV2 with TRBJ2-3, with TRBD2 identical over 10 bases. V lost 6 bases, J lost 2 bases, and 8 bases stayed unmatched. Germline values: CDR1 SNHLY, CDR2 FYNNEI. The CDR3 runs to 16 residues. As DNA, the CDR3 is TGTGCCAGCAGCCGCAGTCTAGCGGGAGACACAGATACGCAGTATTTT. This gives the protein CASSRSLAGDTDTQYF.

This chain joins TRBV7-2 and TRBJ2-4; a possible D gene is TRBD2 (7 bases). This CDR3 is 16 amino acids long. Germline-derived CDR1 and CDR2 are SGHTA and FQGNSA. Trimming cost V 3 bases and J 2 bases, with 14 bases left between them. CDR3 sequence reads: CASSLHGGPTKNIQYF. As DNA, the CDR3 is TGTGCCAGCAGCTTGCACGGGGGGCCAACCAAAAACATTCAGTACTTC.

The V call is TRBV11-1, the J call TRBJ2-7, with a possible D match to TRBD1 (7 bases). Trimming took 5 bases from V and 2 from J, leaving 16 bases between them. Looked up from germline, CDR1 is SGHAT and CDR2 is FQDESV (reference sequence). This CDR3 region has 15 residues. This CDR3 reads CASSLGGTETYEQYF. For the CDR3, the DNA is TGTGCCAGCAGCCTGGGCGGGACAGAGACCTACGAGCAGTACTTC. The whole variable domain, filled in from reference TRBV11-1 and TRBJ2-7, reads EAEVAQSPRYKITEKSQAVAFWCDPISGHATLYWYRQILGQGPELLVQFQDESVVDDSQLPKDRFSAERLKGVDSTLKIQPAELGDSAMYLCASSLGGTETYEQYFGPGTRLTVT.